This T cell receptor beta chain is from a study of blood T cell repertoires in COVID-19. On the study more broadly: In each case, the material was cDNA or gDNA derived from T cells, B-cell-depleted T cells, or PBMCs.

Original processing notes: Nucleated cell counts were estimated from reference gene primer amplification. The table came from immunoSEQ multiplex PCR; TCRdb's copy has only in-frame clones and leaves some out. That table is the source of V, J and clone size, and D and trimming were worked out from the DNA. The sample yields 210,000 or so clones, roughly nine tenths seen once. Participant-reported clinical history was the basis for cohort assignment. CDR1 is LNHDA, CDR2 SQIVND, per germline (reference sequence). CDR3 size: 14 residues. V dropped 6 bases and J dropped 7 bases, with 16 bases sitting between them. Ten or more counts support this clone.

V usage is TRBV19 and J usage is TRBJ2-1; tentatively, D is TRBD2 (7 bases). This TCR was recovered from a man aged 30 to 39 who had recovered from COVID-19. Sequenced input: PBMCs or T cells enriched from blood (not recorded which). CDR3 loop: CASRGGGSLNEQFF. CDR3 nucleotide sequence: TGTGCCAGTAGGGGGGGCGGGAGCTTAAATGAGCAGTTCTTC.